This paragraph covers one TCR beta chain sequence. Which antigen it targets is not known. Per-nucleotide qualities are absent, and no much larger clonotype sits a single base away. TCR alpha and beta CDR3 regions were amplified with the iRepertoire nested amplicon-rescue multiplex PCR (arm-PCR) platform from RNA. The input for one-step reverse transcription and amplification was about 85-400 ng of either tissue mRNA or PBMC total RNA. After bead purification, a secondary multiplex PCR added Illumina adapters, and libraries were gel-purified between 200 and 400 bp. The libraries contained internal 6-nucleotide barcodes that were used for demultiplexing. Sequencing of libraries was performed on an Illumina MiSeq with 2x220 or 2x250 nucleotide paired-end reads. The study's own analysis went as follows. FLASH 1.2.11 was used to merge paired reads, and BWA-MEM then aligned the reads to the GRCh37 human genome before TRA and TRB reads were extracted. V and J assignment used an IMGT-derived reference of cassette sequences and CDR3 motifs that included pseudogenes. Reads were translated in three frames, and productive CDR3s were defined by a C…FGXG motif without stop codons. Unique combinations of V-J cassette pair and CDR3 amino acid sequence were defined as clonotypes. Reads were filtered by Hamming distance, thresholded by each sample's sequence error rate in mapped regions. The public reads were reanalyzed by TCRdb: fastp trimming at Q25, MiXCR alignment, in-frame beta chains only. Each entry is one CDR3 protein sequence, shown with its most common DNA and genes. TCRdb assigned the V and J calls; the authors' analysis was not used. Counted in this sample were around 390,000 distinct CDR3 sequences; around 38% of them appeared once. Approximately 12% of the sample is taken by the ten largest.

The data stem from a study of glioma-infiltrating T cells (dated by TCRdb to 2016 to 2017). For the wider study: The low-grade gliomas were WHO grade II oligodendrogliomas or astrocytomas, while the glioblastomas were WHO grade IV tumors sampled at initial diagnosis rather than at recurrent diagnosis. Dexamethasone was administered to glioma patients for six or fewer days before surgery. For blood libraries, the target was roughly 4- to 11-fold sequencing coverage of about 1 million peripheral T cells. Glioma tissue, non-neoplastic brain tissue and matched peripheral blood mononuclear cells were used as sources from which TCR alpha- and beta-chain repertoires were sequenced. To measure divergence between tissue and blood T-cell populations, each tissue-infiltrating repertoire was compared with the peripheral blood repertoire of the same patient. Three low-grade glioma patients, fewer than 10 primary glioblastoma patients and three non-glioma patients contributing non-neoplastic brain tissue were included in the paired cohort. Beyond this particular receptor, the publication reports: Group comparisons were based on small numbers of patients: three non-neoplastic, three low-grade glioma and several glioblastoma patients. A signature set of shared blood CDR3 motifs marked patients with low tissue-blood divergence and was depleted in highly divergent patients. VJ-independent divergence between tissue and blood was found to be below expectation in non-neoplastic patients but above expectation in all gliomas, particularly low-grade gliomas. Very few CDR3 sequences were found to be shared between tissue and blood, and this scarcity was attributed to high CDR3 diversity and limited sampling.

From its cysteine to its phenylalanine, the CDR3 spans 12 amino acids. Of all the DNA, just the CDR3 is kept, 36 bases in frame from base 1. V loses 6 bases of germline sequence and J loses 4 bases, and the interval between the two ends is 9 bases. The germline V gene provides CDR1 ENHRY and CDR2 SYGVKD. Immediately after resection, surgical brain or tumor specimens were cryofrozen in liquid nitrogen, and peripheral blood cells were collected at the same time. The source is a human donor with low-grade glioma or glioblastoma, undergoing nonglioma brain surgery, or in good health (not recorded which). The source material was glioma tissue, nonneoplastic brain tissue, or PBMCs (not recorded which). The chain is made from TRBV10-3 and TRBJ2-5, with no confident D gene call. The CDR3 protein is CAISTSGETQYF. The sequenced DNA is TGTGCCATCAGCACGTCTGGAGAGACCCAGTACTTC.